The 32 T cell receptor beta chains listed next were all sequenced from one sample in a study of shared clonotypes between healthy human individuals (dated by TCRdb to 2020 to 2021). For the CD8 naive samples, CD45RO-negative cells were positively selected for CCR7, yielding a CD45RA+CCR7+ population from which TemRA cells were excluded. Library prep was done by the immunoSEQ multiplex PCR assay. In its TCRdb copy, this immuneACCESS table keeps in-frame sequences only and misses some clones. Where compared with another copy, unresolved V genes explain less than half of these, and the others have no known cause. The sample table contains approximately 1.9 million clones; only one count was recorded for 93% of them. Together, the top ten hold less than 2% of the sample. The sequenced material came from naive CD8+ T cells from PBMCs. In the paper's terms, the cell subset or site label means: CD45RA+CCR7+. The receptor set was obtained from a man in his late teens or twenties in good health. Some clones in this sample may be carry-over from other donors' samples.

Only one count was recorded for this clone. The V gene is TRBV14, the J gene TRBJ2-2; 12 bases match TRBD2. CDR1 and CDR2 from the germline V gene are SGHDN and FVKESK. Germline trimming cut 2 bases from V and 2 bases from J; bases unmatched to any gene: 9. The CDR3 consists of 19 residues. The CDR3 DNA sequence: TGTGCCAGCAGCCAACATTCGACTAGCGGGAGCGTCAACACCGGGGAGCTGTTTTTT. It specifies CASSQHSTSGSVNTGELFF.

This clone was found once. The gene calls are TRBV7-8 and TRBJ1-2, with D maybe TRBD1 (6 bases). This CDR3 has 13 amino acids. CDR1 and CDR2 (germline): SGHVS, FQNEAQ. V was clipped by 5 bases and J by 8 bases, with 15 bases between them. This CDR3 reads CASSPRTVWGYTF. CDR3 bases: TGTGCCAGCAGCCCGAGGACAGTTTGGGGCTACACCTTC.

As for this clone: Other DNA sequences within the sample encode an identical CDR3. The CDR3 DNA is TGTGCCTGGAGTGTCGGACACGAGCAGTACTTC. Translating it yields CAWSVGHEQYF. The chain carries TRBV30 and TRBJ2-7; D call uncertain. The germline V gene has CDR1 GTSNPN and CDR2 SVGIG (reference sequence). Trimming pared 0 bases from V and 5 bases from J, leaving 5 bases between. CDR3 size: 11 residues. Complete variable domain (other parts from reference TRBV30 and TRBJ2-7): SQTIHQWPATLVQPVGSPLSLECTVEGTSNPNLYWYRQAAGRGLQLLFYSVGIGQISSEVPQNLSASRPQDRQFILSSKKLLLSDSGFYLCAWSVGHEQYFGPGTRLTVT.

The chain carries TRBV5-4 and TRBJ2-5, with a tentative D call TRBD1 (6 bases). The CDR3 is 15 amino acids. Trimming stripped 0 bases from V and 2 bases from J, with 11 bases between. From germline, CDR1 is SGHNT and CDR2 YYREEE (reference sequence). CDR3 sequence (DNA): TGTGCCAGCAGCTTGGTGACAGGACCGCAAGAGACCCAGTACTTC. This translates into CASSLVTGPQETQYF.

This clone showed up just once. The chain uses TRBV11-2 and TRBJ2-7, with D hard to call. Trimming took 3 bases from V and 6 from J, leaving 6 bases between them. The CDR3 loop spans 11 amino acids. The germline V gene has CDR1 SGHAT and CDR2 FQNNGV. The CDR3 nucleotides read TGTGCCAGCAGCTTCGGGCTCGAGCAGTACTTC. This gives the protein CASSFGLEQYF.

V and J are TRBV29-1 and TRBJ1-1, with no clear D. CDR3 length: 12 residues. CDR1 and CDR2 from the germline V gene are SQVTM and ANQGSEA. V was trimmed by 4 bases and J by 1 base, leaving 7 bases between them. The CDR3 here is CSVVWSNTEAFF. CDR3 coding DNA: TGCAGCGTTGTGTGGTCGAACACTGAAGCTTTCTTT.

The chain recombines TRBV29-1 with TRBJ1-1, with D unclear. The germline V gene has CDR1 SQVTM and CDR2 ANQGSEA. V dropped 0 bases and J dropped 0 bases, with 8 bases sitting between them. The CDR3 loop spans 14 amino acids. CDR3: CSVEDAWMNTEAFF. CDR3 bases: TGCAGCGTTGAAGACGCGTGGATGAACACTGAAGCTTTCTTT.

The DNA for the CDR3 is TGTGCCAGTGCTTACCGGGAGGCTCGCGCCGGGGAGCTGTTTTTT. Protein product: CASAYREARAGELFF. The chain links TRBV7-9 to TRBJ2-2; 7 nucleotides align to TRBD2. This CDR3 spans 15 amino acids. The germline V gene encodes CDR1 SEHNR and CDR2 FQNEAQ (reference sequence). The J segment lost 6 bases and the V segment lost 9 bases, leaving 13 bases of the junction unmatched.

V is TRBV27 and J is TRBJ2-1; 12 positions match TRBD1. CDR1 and CDR2 (germline): MNHEY, SMNVEV (reference sequence). The CDR3 is 16 residues long. The trim removed 3 bases at V and 9 bases at J, leaving 9 bases unmatched. The CDR3 reads CASSFTGTGGLLEQFF. The CDR3 nucleotides read TGTGCCAGCAGTTTCACCGGGACAGGGGGCCTCCTTGAGCAGTTCTTC.

The chain recombines TRBV27 with TRBJ1-4; the D is unclear. V lost 3 bases and J 11 bases, leaving 16 bases between the germline ends. The germline CDR1 and CDR2 sequences are MNHEY and SMNVEV (reference sequence). The CDR3 has 14 amino acids. CDR3 bases: TGTGCCAGCAGTTTCGTGGGCAGCAAACTCAAACTGTTTTTT. This translates into CASSFVGSKLKLFF.

The rearrangement links TRBV27 to TRBJ2-7; TRBD2 agrees at 7 bases. In germline, CDR1 is MNHEY, CDR2 SMNVEV (reference sequence). The CDR3 sequence is 14 residues long. With V trimmed by 7 bases and J by 1 base, 7 bases remained unmatched. The CDR3 spells CASKEMGGSYEQYF. The CDR3 DNA reads as TGTGCCAGCAAAGAAATGGGGGGGTCCTACGAGCAGTACTTC.

The chain combines TRBV2 with TRBJ2-7, with D hard to call. V lost 5 bases to trimming and J lost 0 bases, with 8 bases between them. The length of the CDR3 is 13 residues. Germline V lookup: CDR1 SNHLY, CDR2 FYNNEI. The CDR3 DNA reads as TGTGCCAGCAGTCCATACGGCTCCTACGAGCAGTACTTC. Its protein product is CASSPYGSYEQYF.

The rearrangement uses TRBV4-1 and TRBJ2-3; TRBD2 aligns across 8 bases. The CDR3 runs to 16 residues. V lost 5 bases and J lost 3; bases outside the gene matches: 10. Looked up from germline, CDR1 is MGHRA and CDR2 is YSYEKL. The CDR3 protein is CASSGRYSGTTDTQYF. CDR3 in DNA: TGCGCCAGCAGCGGACGTTATAGCGGGACTACAGATACGCAGTATTTT.

With respect to this clone: This may be a read error: a much more frequent sequence differs by one nucleotide. Distinct nucleotide sequences in the sample also encode this CDR3. V and J are TRBV7-9 and TRBJ2-7, with 7 bases matching TRBD1. V lost 4 bases and J lost 1; bases outside the gene matches: 1. The CDR3 totals 13 residues. Germline V gene sequence: CDR1 SEHNR, CDR2 FQNEAQ (reference sequence). The CDR3 spells CASSWDRSYEQYF. The CDR3 DNA is TGTGCCAGCAGCTGGGACAGATCCTACGAGCAGTACTTC.

This clone was detected once. The chain recombines TRBV19 with TRBJ1-5; D remains unclear. Germline V CDR1 and CDR2: LNHDA, SQIVND (reference sequence). This CDR3 has 15 residues. Trimming removed 3 bases from V and 0 bases from J, with 9 bases in between. CDR3 in DNA: TGTGCCAGTAGTATTGGGCGTCGTAGCAATCAGCCCCAGCATTTT. It codes for CASSIGRRSNQPQHF.

This clone was counted a few times. The V gene is TRBV27, the J gene TRBJ1-5; D is perhaps TRBD1 (6 bases). CDR1 is MNHEY, CDR2 SMNVEV, per germline (reference sequence). The CDR3 consists of 15 residues. V was trimmed by 4 bases and J by 2 bases, leaving 12 bases between them. CDR3: CASSSGTYGNQPQHF. In nucleotides, the CDR3 is TGTGCCAGCAGTTCGGGGACATACGGCAATCAGCCCCAGCATTTT.

The chain joins TRBV6-5 to TRBJ1-4, with D unclear. With 9 bases removed from V and 3 bases from J, the gap between germline ends came to 17 bases. Per the germline V gene, CDR1 is MNHEY and CDR2 is SVGAGI. The CDR3 totals 15 residues. CDR3 nucleotides: TGTGCCAGTTCCGGCGGCGGCGGCCCTAATGAAAAACTGTTTTTT. Translating it yields CASSGGGGPNEKLFF.

The rearrangement uses TRBV7-9 and TRBJ2-7; D possibly uses TRBD1 or TRBD2 (6 bases each). The CDR3 runs to 13 residues. Per the germline V gene, CDR1 is SEHNR and CDR2 is FQNEAQ (reference sequence). V lost 5 bases to trimming and J lost 5 bases, with 13 bases between them. The CDR3 is CASSQPGANEQYF. In DNA, the CDR3 is TGTGCCAGCAGCCAGCCGGGGGCCAACGAGCAGTACTTC. The whole variable domain, filled in from reference TRBV7-9 and TRBJ2-7, reads DTGVSQNPRHKITKRGQNVTFRCDPISEHNRLYWYRQTLGQGPEFLTYFQNEAQLEKSRLLSDRFSAERPKGSFSTLEIQRTEQGDSAMYLCASSQPGANEQYFGPGTRLTVT.

This rearrangement joins TRBV18 to TRBJ2-6; 8 bases fit TRBD1. V lost 0 bases and J lost 4; bases outside the gene matches: 11. There are 19 residues in the CDR3. Germline CDR1 KGHSH, CDR2 LQKENI. The chain's CDR3 is CASSPPLGQGLSGANVLTF. For the CDR3, the DNA is TGTGCCAGCTCACCACCGCTCGGACAGGGTCTATCAGGGGCCAACGTCCTGACTTTC.

The chain recombines TRBV6-1 with TRBJ2-1, with D uncertain. V lost 8 bases and J 0 bases, leaving 14 bases between the germline ends. Germline assignment: CDR1 MNHNS and CDR2 SASEGT. CDR3 length: 15 residues. Written as DNA, the CDR3 is TGTGCCAGCGGGGAAGGCCCTAGCTCCTACAATGAGCAGTTCTTC. Its translation: CASGEGPSSYNEQFF.

Note on this clone: Other DNA sequences in the sample encode the same CDR3. The chain is built from TRBV27 and TRBJ2-7, with TRBD2 identical over 7 bases. Germline values: CDR1 MNHEY, CDR2 SMNVEV (reference sequence). The CDR3 has 14 residues. The V segment lost 3 bases and the J segment 1 base; nucleotides outside the gene matches: 3. CDR3 residues: CASSFSGPSYEQYF. CDR3 bases: TGTGCCAGCAGTTTTAGCGGGCCGTCCTACGAGCAGTACTTC.

The chain carries TRBV28 and TRBJ2-1, with D tentatively TRBD1 or TRBD2 (5 bases each). CDR1 and CDR2 from the germline V gene are MDHEN and SYDVKM. Trimming removed 6 bases at V and 3 bases at J, with 18 bases between. The CDR3 is 16 amino acids. The CDR3 protein is CASSPGTTRLYNEQFF. For the CDR3, the DNA is TGTGCCAGCAGCCCAGGGACCACACGGCTCTACAATGAGCAGTTCTTC.

V and J are TRBV11-2 and TRBJ2-7; 7 bases align to TRBD1. The V gene end was trimmed by 1 base and the J gene end by 5 bases; junction bases not matched to a gene: 11. The CDR3 loop spans 16 amino acids. From germline, CDR1 is SGHAT and CDR2 FQNNGV. The CDR3 DNA reads as TGTGCCAGCAGCTTAGTGAGGGGGCGGGTGGAAAACGAGCAGTACTTC. Encoded protein: CASSLVRGRVENEQYF.

The chain uses TRBV9 and TRBJ2-7, with 10 bases that match TRBD1. The V gene end was trimmed by 2 bases and the J gene end by 7 bases; junction bases not matched to a gene: 6. There are 14 residues in the CDR3. Germline-derived CDR1 and CDR2 are SGDLS and YYNGEE. CDR3 amino acids: CASSVRQGAGEQYF. The DNA for the CDR3 is TGTGCCAGCAGCGTCCGACAGGGGGCTGGTGAGCAGTACTTC.

This clone was observed once. The chain uses TRBV27 and TRBJ1-1, with 11 bases fitting TRBD1. Trimming took 4 bases from V and 1 from J; bases not matched to a gene: 8. The CDR3 length is 17 residues. Germline CDR1 and CDR2: MNHEY and SMNVEV (reference sequence). In nucleotides, the CDR3 is TGTGCCAGCAGTTCTAGGACAGGGGGCGGCGGGAACACTGAAGCTTTCTTT. As protein: CASSSRTGGGGNTEAFF.

The chain recombines TRBV7-2 with TRBJ2-3; 9 nucleotides align to TRBD2. This CDR3 comprises 18 residues. Losses at the gene ends were 3 bases for V and 4 bases for J; bases not matched to a gene: 14. Germline lookup yields CDR1 SGHTA and CDR2 FQGNSA. CDR3 in DNA: TGTGCCAGCAGCTTCGGGGGATTTGGCGGGAGGGCCGCAGATACGCAGTATTTT. It translates to CASSFGGFGGRAADTQYF.

CDR3 nucleotides: TGTGCCAGCAGTTTACGGGACAGGGGTTGGAATGAGCAGTTCTTC. Amino acid sequence: CASSLRDRGWNEQFF. The V and J genes are TRBV27 and TRBJ2-1, with 10 bases that match TRBD1. The trim removed 2 bases at V and 7 bases at J, leaving 5 bases unmatched. The CDR3 runs 15 residues. Germline CDR1 is MNHEY and CDR2 is SMNVEV (reference sequence).

The chain carries TRBV28 and TRBJ1-2, with D perhaps TRBD1 (5 bases). Per the germline V gene, CDR1 is MDHEN and CDR2 is SYDVKM. The CDR3 totals 16 residues. V lost 4 bases, J lost 6 bases, and 21 bases lay in between. CDR3 DNA sequence: TGTGCCAGCAGTTCGTACTATCAGGGACTCTTAGATGGCTACACCTTC. Its translation: CASSSYYQGLLDGYTF.

This clone was counted between two and nine times. Other DNA sequences in the same sample also yield this CDR3. The chain recombines TRBV29-1 with TRBJ2-1, with 9 bases matching TRBD2. The CDR3 covers 14 residues. Germline V gene lookup returns CDR1 SQVTM and CDR2 ANQGSEA. V lost 3 bases, J lost 2 bases, and 2 bases stayed unmatched. CDR3 region: CSVEGGRAYNEQFF. DNA of the CDR3: TGCAGCGTTGAGGGCGGGAGGGCCTACAATGAGCAGTTCTTC.

This clone was counted once. V gene TRBV28 combines with J gene TRBJ2-7, with D perhaps given as TRBD1 or TRBD2 (5 bases each). Germline V CDR1 and CDR2: MDHEN, SYDVKM. The CDR3 runs 14 residues. The V end lost 3 bases, the J end lost 5 bases, and 14 bases lay between the germline ends. CDR3 DNA sequence: TGTGCCAGCAGTTTGCTCGGGGCAGCAAACGAGCAGTACTTC. Protein sequence: CASSLLGAANEQYF.

The rearrangement joins TRBV7-9 to TRBJ2-3, with TRBD2 matching 15 bases. CDR1 is SEHNR, CDR2 FQNEAQ, per germline (reference sequence). This CDR3 comprises 17 residues. Losses at the gene ends were 5 bases for V and 4 bases for J; bases not matched to a gene: 7. The CDR3 protein is CASSPRTSGRASDTQYF. CDR3 sequence (DNA): TGTGCCAGCAGCCCACGGACTAGCGGGAGGGCCTCAGATACGCAGTATTTT.

The CDR3 sequence: CASSRLTVNTEAFF. The DNA for the CDR3 is TGCGCCAGCAGCCGGCTGACAGTGAACACTGAAGCTTTCTTT. The rearrangement links TRBV4-1 to TRBJ1-1, with D perhaps TRBD1 (5 bases). V shed 4 bases and J shed 0 bases, with 9 bases lying between them. Germline CDR1 is MGHRA and CDR2 is YSYEKL. This CDR3 region has 14 residues.